The clone carrying this T cell receptor (beta chain) was found a few times. What it recognizes is unknown. This sample was included in a study of beta chain features in type 1 diabetes. As for the study in general: What patients shared with healthy donors was a similar profile of age, gender and cell yields. Across the samples, about 110,000,000 sorted cells were examined in total. Findings and caveats of the study: When Type 1 diabetes patients were examined, their TCRB CDR3s proved moderately but significantly shorter in all four CD4+ subsets.

Sampling consisted of one heparinised blood draw per donor, averaging around 110 mL. Germline lookup yields CDR1 MNHNY and CDR2 SVGAGI (reference sequence). This CDR3 has 14 amino acids. Trimming removed 5 bases from V and 4 bases from J; junction bases left unmatched: 5. The whole isolated RNA underwent reverse transcription, so sequencing captured expressed TCRB transcripts. About 3.57 million reads per sample were averaged for naive, central memory and regulatory samples. The table came from immunoSEQ multiplex PCR; TCRdb's copy has only in-frame clones and leaves some out. The sample lists some 700,000 clones, 13% seen once, with less than 0.025% in the top ten.

The chain has TRBV6-6 and TRBJ2-3; 8 bases match TRBD2. The sequenced sample was naive CD4+ T cells from blood. The receptor's source is a man aged 18-30 years with type 1 diabetes. The CDR3 loop reads CASSDSGTPDTQYF. CDR3 coding DNA: TGTGCCAGCAGTGATAGCGGGACGCCAGATACGCAGTATTTT.